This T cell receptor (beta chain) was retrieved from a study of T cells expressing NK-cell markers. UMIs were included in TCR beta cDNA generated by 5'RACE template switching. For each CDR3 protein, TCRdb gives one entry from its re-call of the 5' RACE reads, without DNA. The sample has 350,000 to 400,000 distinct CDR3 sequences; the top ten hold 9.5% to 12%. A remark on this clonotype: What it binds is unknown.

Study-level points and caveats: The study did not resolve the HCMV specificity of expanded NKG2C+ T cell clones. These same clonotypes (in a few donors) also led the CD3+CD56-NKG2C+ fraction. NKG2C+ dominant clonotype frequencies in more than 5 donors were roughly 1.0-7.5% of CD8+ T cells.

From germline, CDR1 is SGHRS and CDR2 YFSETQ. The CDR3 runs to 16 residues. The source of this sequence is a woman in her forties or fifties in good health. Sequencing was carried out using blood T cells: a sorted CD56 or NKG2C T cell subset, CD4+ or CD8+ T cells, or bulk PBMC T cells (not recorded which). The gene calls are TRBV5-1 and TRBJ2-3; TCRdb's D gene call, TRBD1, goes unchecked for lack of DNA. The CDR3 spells CASSPRGDRVSDTQYF.